The rows below give T cell receptor beta chains drawn from one sample of a study of long-term antiretroviral therapy in people with HIV. Generated by immunoSEQ multiplex PCR, the TCRdb table keeps only in-frame clones and is missing some. The table includes 34,000 or so clones, 85% to 95% detected once. The sequences come from unsorted PBMCs, collected around 5.3 years after starting antiretroviral therapy. Source of these receptors: a woman between 50 and 59 years old with HIV. Both conserved end residues are part of each CDR3. D genes are given only for firm matches. The size entry is marked missing in some rows and otherwise reads once, few, many or a size class.

clone size,D gene,J gene,V gene,CDR3 protein,CDR3 DNA
.,TRBD1,TRBJ1-2,TRBV19,CASSGQGSIYGYTF,TGTGCCAGTAGCGGACAGGGATCTATATATGGCTACACCTTC
.,.,TRBJ1-2,TRBV6-5,CATGLGESMVGYTF,TGTGCCACCGGACTGGGGGAATCTATGGTTGGCTACACCTTC
.,.,TRBJ2-3,TRBV15,CATSALAGATDTQYF,TGTGCCACCAGTGCCTTGGCGGGGGCCACAGATACGCAGTATTTT
.,TRBD1,TRBJ2-7,TRBV29-1,CSVADRNEQYF,TGCAGCGTCGCGGACAGGAACGAGCAGTACTTC
.,.,TRBJ1-5,TRBV7-3,CASSLYPNQPQHF,TGTGCCAGCAGCTTATACCCAAATCAGCCCCAGCATTTT
.,.,TRBJ1-2,TRBV2,CASSERSGVNYGYTF,TGTGCCAGCAGTGAGCGGTCAGGGGTTAACTATGGCTACACCTTC
.,.,TRBJ1-1,TRBV5-5,CASSTNQGYTEAFF,TGTGCCAGCAGCACAAACCAGGGGTACACTGAAGCTTTCTTT
.,TRBD1,TRBJ1-5,TRBV27,CASSLVQGSYQPQHF,TGTGCCAGCAGTCTCGTACAGGGGTCGTATCAGCCCCAGCATTTT
.,.,TRBJ2-2,TRBV7-9,CASSPEGVAGELFF,TGTGCCAGCAGCCCGGAGGGGGTAGCCGGGGAGCTGTTTTTT
.,.,TRBJ2-2,TRBV6-5,CASSYWRTGELFF,TGTGCCAGCAGTTACTGGCGGACCGGGGAGCTGTTTTTT
.,TRBD2,TRBJ2-3,TRBV11-1,CASSPRLAGGRRDTQYF,TGTGCCAGCAGCCCTCGACTAGCGGGGGGGCGCCGAGATACGCAGTATTTT
.,.,TRBJ2-1,TRBV28,CASSSRVGVGEQFF,TGTGCCAGCAGTTCGAGGGTAGGGGTGGGTGAGCAGTTCTTC
.,.,TRBJ1-2,TRBV5-3,CARSLDRVRSGYTF,TGTGCCAGAAGCTTGGACAGGGTACGATCTGGCTACACCTTC
.,.,TRBJ2-4,TRBV6-1,CASSDVGVQYF,TGTGCCAGCAGTGACGTGGGAGTTCAGTACTTC
.,.,TRBJ2-7,TRBV2,CASSFRDTSTAEQYF,TGTGCCAGCAGCTTCCGGGACACCTCTACGGCCGAGCAGTACTTC
.,.,TRBJ1-1,TRBV5-5,CASSFYGGNTEAFF,TGTGCCAGCAGCTTTTACGGCGGGAACACTGAAGCTTTCTTT
.,.,TRBJ2-7,TRBV7-9,CASSPRGGGQHYEQYF,TGTGCCAGCAGCCCGCGGGGAGGGGGCCAACACTACGAGCAGTACTTC
.,.,TRBJ1-5,TRBV21-1,CASSKEVQQGGNQPQHF,TGTGCCAGCAGCAAAGAGGTTCAGCAGGGAGGCAATCAGCCCCAGCATTTT
.,TRBD2,TRBJ2-1,TRBV2,CASSPGRVGLYNEQFF,TGTGCCAGCAGTCCCGGGAGGGTCGGCCTATACAATGAGCAGTTCTTC
.,.,TRBJ2-2,TRBV21-1,CASSFQPYDRRSNTGELFF,TGTGCCAGCAGCTTCCAACCCTACGACAGGCGCTCTAACACCGGGGAGCTGTTTTTT
.,.,TRBJ2-3,TRBV4-3,CASSLQQGFTDTQYF,TGCGCCAGCAGCCTTCAACAGGGATTCACAGATACGCAGTATTTT
.,.,TRBJ2-3,TRBV5-1,CASSPSTGRDTQYF,TGCGCCAGCAGCCCCTCGACAGGTAGAGATACGCAGTATTTT
.,TRBD1,TRBJ1-2,TRBV7-8,CASSFLRDRDGYTF,TGTGCCAGCAGCTTTTTACGGGACAGGGATGGCTACACCTTC
.,.,TRBJ1-2,TRBV14,CASSQFLGGYTF,TGTGCCAGCAGCCAATTTCTAGGGGGCTACACCTTC
.,.,TRBJ2-6,TRBV2,CASSVSIVSGANVLTF,TGTGCCAGCAGTGTTTCTATCGTCTCTGGGGCCAACGTCCTGACTTTC
once,TRBD1,TRBJ2-2,TRBV6-5,CATIRDRYTGELFF,TGTGCCACCATTAGGGACAGATACACCGGGGAGCTGTTTTTT
.,.,TRBJ2-2,TRBV27,CASIRLGTGELFF,TGTGCCAGCATCCGACTTGGCACCGGGGAGCTGTTTTTT
few,TRBD1,TRBJ2-7,TRBV7-2,CASSWGQGYEQYF,TGTGCCAGCAGCTGGGGACAGGGGTACGAGCAGTACTTC
.,TRBD1,TRBJ2-1,TRBV18,CASSITGGMEQFF,TGTGCCAGCTCAATCACAGGGGGCATGGAGCAGTTCTTC
.,.,TRBJ1-3,TRBV6-5,CASSYSRSGNTIYF,TGTGCCAGCAGTTACTCCAGATCTGGAAACACCATATATTTT
once,.,TRBJ2-5,TRBV4-2,CASSQVPSIATQYF,TGTGCCAGCAGCCAAGTCCCCTCCATAGCGACCCAGTACTTC
.,TRBD2,TRBJ2-5,TRBV5-1,CASRTSGGKETQYF,TGCGCCAGCCGGACTAGCGGGGGGAAAGAGACCCAGTACTTC
.,.,TRBJ2-4,TRBV5-1,CASSSGQLQNIQYF,TGCGCCAGCAGCTCGGGACAACTACAAAACATTCAGTACTTC
.,TRBD1,TRBJ1-6,TRBV6-5,CASSFSRTGGSPLHF,TGTGCCAGCAGTTTCTCCAGGACAGGGGGCTCACCCCTCCACTTT
.,.,TRBJ1-5,TRBV5-7,CASSLAGGPQPQHF,TGTGCCAGCAGCTTGGCTGGAGGGCCTCAGCCCCAGCATTTT
.,.,TRBJ2-1,TRBV9,CASSVGLSSQGEQFF,TGTGCCAGCAGCGTAGGGCTCTCTAGCCAGGGTGAGCAGTTCTTC
once,TRBD1,TRBJ1-2,TRBV6-5,CASSRQGLENYGYTF,TGTGCCAGCAGTAGACAGGGTCTGGAAAACTATGGCTACACCTTC
.,.,TRBJ2-1,TRBV4-3,CASSQDNSDDEQFF,TGCGCCAGCAGCCAAGATAATTCCGACGATGAGCAGTTCTTC
.,.,TRBJ1-3,TRBV12-5,CASGRESGNTIYF,TGTGCTAGTGGGCGTGAATCTGGAAACACCATATATTTT
once,.,TRBJ1-5,TRBV4-1,CASSQEDRGYNQPQHF,TGCGCCAGCAGCCAAGAGGATAGGGGGTACAATCAGCCCCAGCATTTT
.,TRBD1,TRBJ2-5,TRBV10-3,CAISGDRGQETQYF,TGTGCCATCAGTGGGGACAGGGGGCAGGAGACCCAGTACTTC
.,.,TRBJ1-1,TRBV10-3,CAISESMGNTEAFF,TGTGCCATCAGTGAGTCGATGGGAAACACTGAAGCTTTCTTT
.,.,TRBJ2-3,TRBV29-1,CSVATGLRTDTQYF,TGCAGCGTTGCAACAGGGCTTCGCACAGATACGCAGTATTTT
.,.,TRBJ1-2,TRBV6-5,CASIQPLGGGYTF,TGTGCCAGCATTCAACCCCTGGGTGGCGGCTACACCTTC
.,TRBD2,TRBJ2-3,TRBV6-1,CAIRRGGGDTQYF,TGTGCCATCCGTCGGGGGGGCGGGGATACGCAGTATTTT
.,.,TRBJ1-1,TRBV6-1,CASRGRQGKNTEAFF,TGTGCCAGCAGAGGACGTCAGGGAAAAAACACTGAAGCTTTCTTT
.,.,TRBJ1-2,TRBV18,CASSPVGGGYGYTF,TGTGCCAGCTCACCAGTGGGGGGTGGCTATGGCTACACCTTC
once,TRBD1,TRBJ1-5,TRBV10-1,CASMRTGGNQPQHF,TGCGCCAGCATGAGGACAGGTGGGAATCAGCCCCAGCATTTT
.,TRBD1,TRBJ2-7,TRBV11-2,CASSFRRTGPEQYF,TGTGCCAGCAGTTTCCGGAGGACAGGTCCCGAGCAGTACTTC
.,TRBD1,TRBJ2-1,TRBV9,CASANRQGGNEQFF,TGTGCCAGCGCGAACCGACAGGGGGGGAATGAGCAGTTCTTC
.,.,TRBJ2-2,TRBV11-2,CASSLDQNTGELFF,TGTGCCAGCAGCTTAGACCAGAACACCGGGGAGCTGTTTTTT
.,.,TRBJ2-2,TRBV19,CASSMIGELFF,TGTGCCAGTAGTATGATCGGGGAGCTGTTTTTT
few,.,TRBJ2-3,TRBV21-1,CASSKWEGAPSDTQYF,TGTGCCAGCAGCAAATGGGAGGGGGCTCCCTCAGATACGCAGTATTTT
.,.,TRBJ1-2,TRBV5-4,CASSRTTGIGGYTF,TGTGCCAGCAGCCGAACCACAGGGATTGGTGGCTACACCTTC
.,.,TRBJ2-2,TRBV27,CASSSPDSGRTGELFF,TGTGCCAGCAGTTCACCGGACTCCGGAAGAACCGGGGAGCTGTTTTTT
.,.,TRBJ1-6,TRBV6-6,CASSFGGIDNSPLHF,TGTGCCAGCAGCTTCGGGGGAATCGATAATTCACCCCTCCACTTT
.,TRBD2,TRBJ2-3,TRBV6-5,CASRLAGGPDTQYF,TGTGCCAGCAGGTTAGCGGGGGGGCCGGATACGCAGTATTTT
.,TRBD1,TRBJ1-5,TRBV19,CASSVTGGNQPQHF,TGTGCCAGTAGTGTTACAGGGGGCAATCAGCCCCAGCATTTT
.,.,TRBJ2-5,TRBV7-8,CASSLARAQETQYF,TGTGCCAGCAGCTTAGCGAGGGCGCAAGAGACCCAGTACTTC